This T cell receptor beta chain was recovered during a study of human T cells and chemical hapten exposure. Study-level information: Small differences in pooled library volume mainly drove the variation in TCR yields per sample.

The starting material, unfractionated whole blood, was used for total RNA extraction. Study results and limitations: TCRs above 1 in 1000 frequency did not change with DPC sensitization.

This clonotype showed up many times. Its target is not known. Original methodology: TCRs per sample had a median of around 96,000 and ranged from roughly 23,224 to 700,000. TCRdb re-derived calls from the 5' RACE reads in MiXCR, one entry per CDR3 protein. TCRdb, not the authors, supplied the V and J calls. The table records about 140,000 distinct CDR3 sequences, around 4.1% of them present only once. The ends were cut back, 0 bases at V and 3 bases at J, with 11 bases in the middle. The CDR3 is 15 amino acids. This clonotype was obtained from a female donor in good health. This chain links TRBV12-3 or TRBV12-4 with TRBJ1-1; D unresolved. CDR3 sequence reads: CASSLARAGYTEAFF. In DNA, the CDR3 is TGTGCCAGCAGTTTAGCGCGGGCAGGTTACACTGAAGCTTTCTTT.